This is a list of T cell receptor beta chains from one sample in a study of blood T cell repertoires in COVID-19. Assay: immunoSEQ multiplex PCR; the TCRdb copy retains only in-frame clones and omits some. There are around 190,000 clones in the sample; around 76% occur only once, and roughly 8.8% lies in the top ten. Source material: peripheral blood. The receptors here all came from a woman aged 45-65 years with active or convalescent COVID-19. Each CDR3 is given with its conserved first and last residue. The order of the fields is D gene, clone size, V gene, J gene, CDR3 protein. The D gene is left open where the match is weak. Size is stated for part of the rows, as once, few or many counts, or as a class when the clone is expanded.

>TRBD2|NA|TRBV19|TRBJ2-1
CASKGLAGVNEQFF
>NA|NA|TRBV7-9|TRBJ2-7
CASSSGAQNGYEQYF
>NA|few|TRBV19|TRBJ1-4
CASTGGRDSKGEKLFF
>NA|NA|TRBV12-3/TRBV12-4|TRBJ1-2
CASSLQEGIGYTF
>TRBD1|NA|TRBV6-1|TRBJ1-2
CASREEQGAANYGYTF
>NA|few|TRBV6-5|TRBJ1-2
CASTQLRGYTF
>NA|few|TRBV4-1|TRBJ1-2
CASSQDGFVSSGYTF
>TRBD2|NA|TRBV6-6|TRBJ2-7
CATSGTSGSSYEQYF
>NA|few|TRBV2|TRBJ2-7
CASKSPGGAGADSYEQYF
>NA|many|TRBV6-6|TRBJ2-2
CASSARGEKAGELFF
>NA|NA|TRBV9|TRBJ2-3
CASSVAGFGTDTQYF
>TRBD2|NA|TRBV4-1|TRBJ2-7
CASSQDPGTSGSVEQYF
>NA|NA|TRBV7-9|TRBJ2-3
CASSLLVSDTQYF
>NA|once|TRBV9|TRBJ1-6
CASSVESENSPLHF
>TRBD2|NA|TRBV7-2|TRBJ2-3
CASSLLAGGSRTDTQYF
>NA|few|TRBV11-2|TRBJ2-5
CASSLVGRQETQYF
>NA|few|TRBV20-1|TRBJ2-5
CSALGQETQYF
>TRBD2|few|TRBV2|TRBJ2-1
CASSELAGVGNEQFF
>NA|NA|TRBV6-6|TRBJ2-3
CASSGAISTDTQYF
>TRBD1|NA|TRBV7-9|TRBJ1-1
CASSLGGQAGRKAFF
>TRBD1|few|TRBV9|TRBJ2-2
CASSSGQGANTGELFF
>NA|NA|TRBV19|TRBJ1-3
CASSIPTRGVSGNTIYF
>NA|NA|TRBV30|TRBJ1-2
CAYHRVGYGYTF
>TRBD2|NA|TRBV4-1|TRBJ2-7
CASSPGLAGRSSYEQYF
>NA|NA|TRBV30|TRBJ1-1
CAWRWRLNTEAFF
>TRBD2|NA|TRBV18|TRBJ2-5
CASSETSGGPQETQYF
>TRBD2|NA|TRBV29-1|TRBJ2-5
CSVRGGPRDQETQYF
>NA|NA|TRBV6-5|TRBJ1-5
CASQMSGYNQPQHF
>TRBD1|NA|TRBV24-1|TRBJ1-2
CATSDLLQGQGDYGYTF
>TRBD2|NA|TRBV28|TRBJ2-5
CASSSLAGNQETQYF
>NA|NA|TRBV18|TRBJ2-7
CASSPPAGPYEQYF
>TRBD1|NA|TRBV7-2|TRBJ1-2
CASSLETGANYGYTF
>NA|NA|TRBV7-2|TRBJ2-7
CASSPRAPTEYSYEQYF
>NA|NA|TRBV2|TRBJ1-1
CASHRGTEAFF
>TRBD1|NA|TRBV7-2|TRBJ1-6
CASSYQQGAGSPLHF
>NA|NA|TRBV19|TRBJ1-4
CASSITGQTNEKLFF
>NA|NA|TRBV6-2/TRBV6-3|TRBJ2-7
CASSTPTVSYEQYF
>TRBD1|NA|TRBV29-1|TRBJ2-5
CSVRQGQETQYF
>TRBD2|NA|TRBV4-2|TRBJ2-5
CASGLAGQETQYF
>NA|NA|TRBV5-4|TRBJ2-3
CASSLAQTDTQYF
>NA|NA|TRBV7-9|TRBJ1-5
CASSSTDYSNQPQHF
>TRBD1|NA|TRBV7-9|TRBJ1-3
CASSLAGTGGNTIYF
>NA|NA|TRBV30|TRBJ1-4
CAWSVTTGVGGLFF
>NA|NA|TRBV28|TRBJ1-5
CASTPDTRGQPQHF
>NA|NA|TRBV19|TRBJ2-3
CASSAAGFTDTQYF
>NA|NA|TRBV5-1|TRBJ1-2
CASSLVQGRDGYTF
>NA|NA|TRBV19|TRBJ1-4
CASSMRGLVEKLFF
>TRBD1|NA|TRBV12-3/TRBV12-4|TRBJ1-1
CASSSTGYTEAFF